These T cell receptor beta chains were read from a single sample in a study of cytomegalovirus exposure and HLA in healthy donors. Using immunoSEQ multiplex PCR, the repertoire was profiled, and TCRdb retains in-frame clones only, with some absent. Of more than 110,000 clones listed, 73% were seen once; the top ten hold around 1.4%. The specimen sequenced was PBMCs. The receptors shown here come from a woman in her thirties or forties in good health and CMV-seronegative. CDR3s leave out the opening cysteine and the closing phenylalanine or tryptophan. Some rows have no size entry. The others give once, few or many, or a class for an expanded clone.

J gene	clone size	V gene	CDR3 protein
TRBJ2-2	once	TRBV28	ASSTHRDREAGELF
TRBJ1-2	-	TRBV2	ASRYSSEGYT
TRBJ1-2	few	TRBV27	ASRQGTFGYT
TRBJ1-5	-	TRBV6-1	ASRDGYQPQH
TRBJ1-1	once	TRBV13	ASSPREGAEAF
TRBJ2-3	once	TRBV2	ASSLDRGTDTQY
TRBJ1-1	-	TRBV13	ASSPIGTYNLGTEAF
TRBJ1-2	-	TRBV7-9	ASSPGTGGGGYT
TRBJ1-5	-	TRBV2	ASSETPGTGPYQPQH
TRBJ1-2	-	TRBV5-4	ASSEGEYNKGYT
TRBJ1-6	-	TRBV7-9	ASSLGTNNSPLH
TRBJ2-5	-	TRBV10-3	AISAQAGDETQY
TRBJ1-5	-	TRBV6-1	ASSPLTGSNQPQH
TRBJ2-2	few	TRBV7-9	SSSRETSTGELF
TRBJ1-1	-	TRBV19	ASTLTVNTEAF
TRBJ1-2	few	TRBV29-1	SVLKAGKSYGYT
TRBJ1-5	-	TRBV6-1	ASQGQLTSNQPQH
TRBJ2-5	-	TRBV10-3	AISDLSGGETQY
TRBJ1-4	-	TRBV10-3	AISASGGGEKLF
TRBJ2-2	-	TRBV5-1	ASSLTANTGELF